This TCR beta chain is from a study of long-term antiretroviral therapy in people with HIV. Study background: Samples from the earliest time points predate the 2015 immediate-ART recommendation by about a decade. Regarding the study as a whole: Subsequent to ART, diversity was augmented yet persisted below that of transplant donor controls. Whichever time point was examined, clones expanded before ART dominated the repertoire.

In each sample, roughly 0.95-10 million cryopreserved PBMC were present before DNA extraction. With 5 bases clipped from V and 4 bases from J, the junction kept 7 bases outside the gene matches. CDR1 is SEHNR, CDR2 FQNEAQ, per germline (reference sequence). CDR3 length: 15 residues. Investigators performed immunoSEQ version v3.0 at survey level. TCRdb's copy holds only in-frame clones and misses some; the assay was immunoSEQ multiplex PCR. Of tens of thousands of clones in the sample, roughly 82% were seen once. On this clone itself: The antigen is unknown.

V gene TRBV7-9 combines with J gene TRBJ2-5; TRBD1 agrees at 10 bases. This specimen consisted of unsorted PBMCs, obtained 0.3 years after starting antiretroviral therapy. The source of this sequence is a man between 18 and 29 years old with HIV. CDR3 DNA sequence: TGTGCCAGCAGCCCGAGACAGGGGGCAGGAGAGACCCAGTACTTC. Amino acids: CASSPRQGAGETQYF.